These T cell receptor beta chains were read from a single sample in a study of beta chain features in type 1 diabetes. TCRdb keeps only in-frame clones here, not all; method: immunoSEQ multiplex PCR. Here the sample spans about 300,000 clones, approximately 8.1% being singletons. The sequenced sample consisted of central memory CD4+ T cells from blood. Receptors originate from a woman aged 18-29 years in good health. The conserved cysteine and the conserved F or W are not part of the CDR3 here. The order of the fields is V gene, CDR3 length, CDR3 protein.

TRBV19	11	ASKKLNQGGYT
TRBV7-2	14	ASGIKKGSILNEQF
TRBV27	13	ASKRVSTGQETQY
TRBV5-4	13	ASREELAGPYEQY
TRBV29-1	14	SVGTGRGLSTDTQY
TRBV7-9	13	ASSRTSGYYNEQF
TRBV7-9	13	ASSLNTAGYTEAF
TRBV7-2	11	ASSLRGAEKLF
TRBV9	10	ASSPRADGYT
TRBV7-2	13	ASSLEAGDLYEQY
TRBV7-8	13	ASSLVWLSYNEQF
TRBV28	13	ASRPGTSGRNEQF
TRBV11-3	13	ASSLGAASTDTQY
TRBV7-3	11	ASSLTAREPLH
TRBV7-2	13	ASSGPSISGNTIY
TRBV7-3	14	ASSYKALLNTGELF
TRBV5-1	14	ASYRMTGAYTGELF
TRBV5-6	12	ASSQVQFGQPQH
TRBV7-2	13	ASSSVLVSYNEQF
TRBV5-4	10	ASSRQGFEQF
TRBV5-8	11	ASSPQGVYGYT
TRBV7-3	11	ASSLTSSETQY
TRBV7-2	14	ASSLGWRGGTDTQY
TRBV28	12	ASGEGGNGNTIY
TRBV19	13	ASSNSNLNTGELF
TRBV2	13	ASSERTGSSYEQY
TRBV19	12	ASRREWDTGELF
TRBV30	8	ALLLGGYT
TRBV7-9	14	ASSPNIFMGNTEAF
TRBV14	13	ASSQVDSPTETQY